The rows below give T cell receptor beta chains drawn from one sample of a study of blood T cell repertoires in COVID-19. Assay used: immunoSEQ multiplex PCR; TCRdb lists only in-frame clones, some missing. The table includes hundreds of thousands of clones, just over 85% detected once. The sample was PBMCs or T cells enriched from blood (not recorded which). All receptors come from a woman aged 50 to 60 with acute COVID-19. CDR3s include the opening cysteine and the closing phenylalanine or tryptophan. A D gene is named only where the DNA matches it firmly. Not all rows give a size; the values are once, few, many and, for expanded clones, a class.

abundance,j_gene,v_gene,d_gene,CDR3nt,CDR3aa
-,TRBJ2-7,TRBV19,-,TGTGCCAGTAGTATACAGTCGACGGGATCCTACGAGCAGTACTTC,CASSIQSTGSYEQYF
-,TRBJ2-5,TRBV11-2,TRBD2,TGTGCCAGCAGCCAAGGAGTGACTAGCGATCAAGAGACCCAGTACTTC,CASSQGVTSDQETQYF
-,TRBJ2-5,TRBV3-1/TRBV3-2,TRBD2,TGTGCCAGCAGCCCTAGCGGGGGGACCCAAGAGACCCAGTACTTC,CASSPSGGTQETQYF
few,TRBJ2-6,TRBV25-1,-,TGTGCCAGCAGTCCCCTTATCGGTGGGGCCAACGTCCTGACTTTC,CASSPLIGGANVLTF
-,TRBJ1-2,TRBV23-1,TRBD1,TGCGCCAGCAGTCAATGGACAGGGGGAGGTGGCGGCTACACCTTC,CASSQWTGGGGGYTF
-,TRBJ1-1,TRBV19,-,TGTGCCAGTACTGGTGGGGGGGCGAGGAACACTGAAGCTTTCTTT,CASTGGGARNTEAFF
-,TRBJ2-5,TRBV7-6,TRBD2,TGTGCCAGCAGCCTACGAGGGACTAGCGAAGAGACCCAGTACTTC,CASSLRGTSEETQYF
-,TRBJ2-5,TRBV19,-,TGTGCCAGTAGTGCGGACGGGAGAGGATTTGAGACCCAGTACTTC,CASSADGRGFETQYF
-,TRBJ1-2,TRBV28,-,TGTGCCAGCAGCCCCTCAGGGTATGGCTACACCTTC,CASSPSGYGYTF
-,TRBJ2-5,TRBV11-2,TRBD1,TGTGCCAGCAGCTCCCGGAGGGCAGGGGGCACCGGGGAGACCCAGTACTTC,CASSSRRAGGTGETQYF
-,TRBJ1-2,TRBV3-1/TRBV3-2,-,TGTGCCAGCAGCCAAGATGAGGTCAGGGTCGTTGGCTACACCTTC,CASSQDEVRVVGYTF
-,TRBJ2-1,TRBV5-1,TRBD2,TGCGCCAGCTCCCCGGGACTAGCCTCAGGTGAGCAGTTCTTC,CASSPGLASGEQFF
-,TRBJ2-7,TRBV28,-,TGTGCCAGCAGTTCTGGCAGGATCACCTACGAGCAGTACTTC,CASSSGRITYEQYF
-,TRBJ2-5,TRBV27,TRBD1,TGTGCCAGCAGTCCGAGGGGGCGAGAGACCCAGTACTTC,CASSPRGRETQYF
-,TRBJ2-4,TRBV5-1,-,TGCGCCAGCAGCTTAAGGGGTAGCATTCAGTACTTC,CASSLRGSIQYF
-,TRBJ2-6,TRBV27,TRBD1,TGTGCCAGCAGTCAATTCGCCGGGACAGGCCTCTCTGGGGCCAACGTCCTGACTTTC,CASSQFAGTGLSGANVLTF
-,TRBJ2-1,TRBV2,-,TGTGCCAGCAGTGACTTTGTTCTAGCGGAGCAGTTCTTC,CASSDFVLAEQFF
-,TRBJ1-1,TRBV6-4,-,TGTGCCAGCAGTGCGGAACCGGGGGCTGAAGCTTTCTTT,CASSAEPGAEAFF
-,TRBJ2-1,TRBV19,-,TGTGCCAGTAGTATAGATCCGGCCAGGCCGATTGAGCAGTTCTTC,CASSIDPARPIEQFF
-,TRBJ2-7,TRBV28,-,TGTGCCAGCTTCGGGACACCTTCCTACGAGCAGTACTTC,CASFGTPSYEQYF
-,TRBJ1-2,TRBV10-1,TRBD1,TGCGCCAGCAGCGACCGGGACAGGGGGTGGTATGGCTACACCTTC,CASSDRDRGWYGYTF
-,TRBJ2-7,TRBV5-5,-,TGTGCCAGCAGCTTGATTCCGGCCTACGAGCAGTACTTC,CASSLIPAYEQYF
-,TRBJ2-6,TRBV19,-,TGTGCCAGTAGTATGGGGAGTGGGGCCAACGTCCTGACTTTC,CASSMGSGANVLTF
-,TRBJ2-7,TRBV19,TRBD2,TGTGCCAGTAGTATCTCAGCGGGGCCCTCCTACGAGCAGTACTTC,CASSISAGPSYEQYF
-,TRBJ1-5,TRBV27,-,TGTGCCAGTGGGGGGACCCAGCCCCAGCATTTT,CASGGTQPQHF
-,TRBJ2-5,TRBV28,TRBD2,TGTGCCAGCAGTTTCATACTAGCGGCCCAAGAGACCCAGTACTTC,CASSFILAAQETQYF
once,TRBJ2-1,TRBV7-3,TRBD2,TGTGCCAGCAGCTTAATCCCTCAAGGGACTAGCGACGAGCAGTTCTTC,CASSLIPQGTSDEQFF
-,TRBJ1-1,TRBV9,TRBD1,TGTGCCAGCAGCGGACAGGGGGCCGAGAACACTGAAGCTTTCTTT,CASSGQGAENTEAFF
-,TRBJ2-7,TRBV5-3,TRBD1,TGTGCCAGAAGCGGATTAGGACAGGGCTCTAGGGCGCCAGATTACGAGCAGTACTTC,CARSGLGQGSRAPDYEQYF
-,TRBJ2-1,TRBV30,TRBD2,TGTGCCTGGAGTAAAGATAATAGCGGGAGGGCCAATGAGCAGTTCTTC,CAWSKDNSGRANEQFF
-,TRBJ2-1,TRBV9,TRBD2,TGTGCCAGCAGCGTCTCCACCGGGACTAGAGGTAGTGAGCAGTTCTTC,CASSVSTGTRGSEQFF
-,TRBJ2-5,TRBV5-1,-,TGCGCCAGCAGCTTGGCGGCAGGGCGAGAGACCCAGTACTTC,CASSLAAGRETQYF
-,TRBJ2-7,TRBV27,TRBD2,TGTGCCAGCAGTTGGACTAGCGGTTATTACGAGCAGTACTTC,CASSWTSGYYEQYF
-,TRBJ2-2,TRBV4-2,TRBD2,TGTGCCAGCAGGGGACTAGCGGCGAATACCGGGGAGCTGTTTTTT,CASRGLAANTGELFF
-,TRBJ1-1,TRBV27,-,TGTGCCAGCCGGACGTTATCTGGGGCGGAAAGTGACACTGAAGCTTTCTTT,CASRTLSGAESDTEAFF
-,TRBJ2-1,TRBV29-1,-,TGCAGCGTCCTGAACGGACTGGGGGGTTTAGAGGTGCAGTTCTTC,CSVLNGLGGLEVQFF
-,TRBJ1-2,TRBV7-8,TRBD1,TGTGCCAGCAGCACGCGGACAGGGGGGAATGCTAACTATGGCTACACCTTC,CASSTRTGGNANYGYTF
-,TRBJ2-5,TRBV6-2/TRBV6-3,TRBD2,TGTGCCAGCAGTTACGGACTAGCGGGAGGGCCCCAAGAGACCCAGTACTTC,CASSYGLAGGPQETQYF
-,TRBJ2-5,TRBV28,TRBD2,TGTGCCAGCAGTTTGGTACGAGCGGGAGAAGAGACCCAGTACTTC,CASSLVRAGEETQYF
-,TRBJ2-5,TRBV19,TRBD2,TGTGCCGAAGCGGGCCTAGCGGGAGGAGAGACCCAGTACTTC,CAEAGLAGGETQYF
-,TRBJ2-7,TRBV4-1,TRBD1,TGCGCCAGCAGCCAAAACCAGGGGGCCCACGAGCAGTACTTC,CASSQNQGAHEQYF
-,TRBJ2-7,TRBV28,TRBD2,TGTGCCAGCAGTTTGGAGACTAGCGGGACCTACGAGCAGTACTTC,CASSLETSGTYEQYF
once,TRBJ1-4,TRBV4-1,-,TGCGCCAGCAGCCTCACGGGGGTGGGTGAAAAACTGTTTTTT,CASSLTGVGEKLFF
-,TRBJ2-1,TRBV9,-,TGTGCCAGCAGCCCGGGACTTGGTGAGCAGTTCTTC,CASSPGLGEQFF
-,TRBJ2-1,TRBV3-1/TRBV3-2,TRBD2,TGTGCCAGCAGCCGGACTAGCGGCTACAATGAGCAGTTCTTC,CASSRTSGYNEQFF
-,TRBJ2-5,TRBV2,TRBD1,TGTGCCAGCAGTAGACAGGGGGTGCCACAAGAGACCCAGTACTTC,CASSRQGVPQETQYF
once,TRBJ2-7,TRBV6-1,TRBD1,TGTGCCAGCAGTGAAGCAGCAGGGGGCGCCTACGAGCAGTACTTC,CASSEAAGGAYEQYF
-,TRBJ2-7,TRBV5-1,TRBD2,TGCGCCAGCAGATCTATCGGGGGTGGACTAGCGGGATCCTACGAGCAGTACTTC,CASRSIGGGLAGSYEQYF
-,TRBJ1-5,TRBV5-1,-,TGCGCCAGCAGCCTCAGGGGAAACAGCAATCAGCCCCAGCATTTT,CASSLRGNSNQPQHF
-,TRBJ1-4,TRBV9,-,TGTGCCAGCAGCGTAAACCCGGGGAATGAAAAACTGTTTTTT,CASSVNPGNEKLFF